The entry below describes one T cell receptor beta chain. The sample originates from a study of blood T cell repertoires in COVID-19. TCRdb's table, derived via immunoSEQ multiplex PCR, lists solely in-frame clones and lacks some. The table records some 270,000 clones, 85% to 90% of them present only once. The CDR3 sequence is 14 residues long. Trimming removed 6 bases at V and 4 bases at J, with 15 bases between. Germline assignment: CDR1 LNHDA and CDR2 SQIVND (reference sequence). Sequencing input: PBMCs or T cells enriched from blood (not recorded which). The rearrangement links TRBV19 to TRBJ1-2; possible D gene TRBD1, 6 bases. The clonotype comes from a woman aged 25 to 39 with acute COVID-19. CDR3 sequence reads: CASRKQGTLYGYTF. The DNA of the CDR3 is TGTGCCAGTAGAAAACAGGGTACGCTCTATGGCTACACCTTC.